The next 30 T cell receptor beta chains were all read from a single sample in a study of blood T cell repertoires in COVID-19. This table comes from immunoSEQ multiplex PCR, and its TCRdb copy is limited to in-frame clones, with some not included. The table includes 60,000 to 90,000 clones, 86% detected once. The sequenced material came from peripheral blood. The receptors were gathered from a human donor in a cohort sampled during active COVID-19.

The V call is TRBV11-1, the J call TRBJ1-2; D is unclear. V was trimmed by 3 bases and J by 8 bases, leaving 22 bases between them. Per the germline V gene, CDR1 is SGHAT and CDR2 is FQDESV (reference sequence). The CDR3 is 16 amino acids. The DNA for the CDR3 is TGTGCCAGCAGCTTGGCGATCGGAGCCCCCAAGTCCGGCTACACCTTC. It translates to CASSLAIGAPKSGYTF.

The chain recombines TRBV6-1 with TRBJ2-7; 9 bases match TRBD1. V dropped 2 bases and J dropped 3; count of bases not matched to a gene: 11. CDR3 size: 17 residues. The germline V gene encodes CDR1 MNHNS and CDR2 SASEGT. CDR3 bases: TGTGCCAGCAGTGAACCTATACAAGGGACAGGGCACTACGAGCAGTACTTC. It encodes CASSEPIQGTGHYEQYF.

This chain uses TRBV11-3 with TRBJ2-7, with 9 positions matching TRBD1. V lost 4 bases, J lost 3 bases, and 7 bases stayed unmatched. Germline-derived CDR1 and CDR2 are SGHNT and YENEEA. The CDR3 is 15 residues long. The CDR3 protein is CASSSSGQGHYEQYF. CDR3 nucleotides: TGTGCCAGCAGCTCCTCGGGACAGGGCCACTACGAGCAGTACTTC.

The V and J genes are TRBV19 and TRBJ2-1; 8 nucleotides match TRBD2. V lost 4 bases to trimming and J lost 7 bases; unmatched junction nucleotides: 12. Germline CDR1 is LNHDA and CDR2 is SQIVND (reference sequence). There are 16 residues in the CDR3. The chain's CDR3 is CASSNQRESVVNEQFF. CDR3 sequence (DNA): TGTGCCAGTAGTAACCAGCGGGAGTCAGTGGTTAATGAGCAGTTCTTC.

The chain links TRBV19 to TRBJ1-4; 8 bases map to TRBD1. In germline, CDR1 is LNHDA, CDR2 SQIVND (reference sequence). The CDR3 contains 17 residues. The J segment lost 1 base and the V segment lost 5 bases, leaving 9 bases of the junction unmatched. As DNA, the CDR3 is TGTGCCAGTAGTTCCGACAGGGGATGGTTAACTAATGAAAAACTGTTTTTT. Translating gives CASSSDRGWLTNEKLFF.

The rearrangement links TRBV9 to TRBJ2-5; 7 bases agree with TRBD1. Trimming at V came to 3 bases and at J to 1 base, leaving 3 bases not matched to a gene. The germline V gene has CDR1 SGDLS and CDR2 YYNGEE. This CDR3 spans 14 amino acids. CDR3 region: CASSAGQPQETQYF. The DNA of the CDR3 is TGTGCCAGCAGCGCGGGACAGCCCCAAGAGACCCAGTACTTC.

The chain uses TRBV2 and TRBJ1-2; unclear D gene. This CDR3 region has 13 residues. V lost 7 bases and J lost 1, with 10 bases in between. Germline lookup yields CDR1 SNHLY and CDR2 FYNNEI. CDR3 nucleotides: TGTGCCAGCAAGGAGGATCTTAACTATGGCTACACCTTC. Translating it yields CASKEDLNYGYTF.

The chain has TRBV7-2 and TRBJ2-7; maybe TRBD1 (5 bases). The CDR3 consists of 13 residues. V shed 1 base and J shed 7 bases, with 11 bases lying between them. Germline values: CDR1 SGHTA, CDR2 FQGNSA. The chain's CDR3 is CASSLGYQGEQYF. The CDR3, as DNA: TGTGCCAGCAGCTTAGGTTACCAGGGAGAGCAGTACTTC.

This chain links TRBV30 with TRBJ2-5; the match to TRBD1 covers 9 bases. Germline V CDR1 and CDR2: GTSNPN, SVGIG (reference sequence). V trimming: 0 bases; J trimming: 2 bases; junction bases outside the gene matches: 4. This CDR3 contains 15 residues. CDR3 coding DNA: TGTGCCTGGAGTGTAGGGGACAGGGAACAAGAGACCCAGTACTTC. Encoded protein: CAWSVGDREQETQYF.

The rearrangement uses TRBV3-1 (or the pseudogene TRBV3-2) and TRBJ2-7; TRBD2 agrees at 10 bases. The ends lost 6 bases at V and 9 bases at J; junction bases unmatched: 11. Germline-derived CDR1 and CDR2 are LGHDT and YNNKEL (reference sequence). This CDR3 spans 14 amino acids. CDR3 residues: CASSEAGGPPGQYF. CDR3 nucleotides: TGTGCCAGCAGTGAAGCGGGAGGGCCGCCAGGGCAGTACTTC.

V gene TRBV6-1 combines with J gene TRBJ1-5; a weak D match, TRBD1 (5 bases). Germline V lookup: CDR1 MNHNS, CDR2 SASEGT. The ends were cut back, 3 bases at V and 3 bases at J, with 6 bases in the middle. CDR3 length: 13 residues. CDR3 in DNA: TGTGCCAGCAGTGACAGGGACAATCAGCCCCAGCATTTT. As protein: CASSDRDNQPQHF.

CDR3 residues: CASSQGGDTQYF. The CDR3 DNA reads TGTGCCAGCAGTCAGGGGGGAGATACGCAGTATTTT. V usage is TRBV28 and J usage is TRBJ2-3, with D maybe TRBD1 (7 bases). CDR3 size: 12 residues. The ends were cut back, 5 bases at V and 5 bases at J, with 8 bases in the middle. The germline CDR1 and CDR2 sequences are MDHEN and SYDVKM. Full variable domain (missing parts from reference TRBV28 and TRBJ2-3): DVKVTQSSRYLVKRTGEKVFLECVQDMDHENMFWYRQDPGLGLRLIYFSYDVKMKEKGDIPEGYSVSREKKERFSLILESASTNQTSMYLCASSQGGDTQYFGPGTRLTVL.

This clone was observed once. The V gene is TRBV30, the J gene TRBJ2-5; D remains unclear. The CDR3 contains 13 residues. Per the germline V gene, CDR1 is GTSNPN and CDR2 is SVGIG (reference sequence). The ends were cut back, 5 bases at V and 7 bases at J, with 17 bases in the middle. CDR3 sequence: CAWVIISRGTQYF. The CDR3 bases are TGTGCCTGGGTCATCATCTCCCGAGGGACCCAGTACTTC. Based on the CDR3 plus reference TRBV30 and TRBJ2-5, the full variable domain is SQTIHQWPATLVQPVGSPLSLECTVEGTSNPNLYWYRQAAGRGLQLLFYSVGIGQISSEVPQNLSASRPQDRQFILSSKKLLLSDSGFYLCAWVIISRGTQYFGPGTRLLVL.

This clone was seen only a few times. The J gene is TRBJ2-1, the V gene TRBV5-6; 13 bases match TRBD2. V dropped 6 bases and J dropped 9; count of bases not matched to a gene: 12. The CDR3 is 16 amino acids. Germline V gene data show CDR1 as SGHDT and CDR2 as YYEEEE. The CDR3 DNA is TGTGCCAGCACGCTAACGGGACTAGCGGGATTCAGTGAGCAGTTCTTC. Translation gives CASTLTGLAGFSEQFF. Supplemented by reference TRBV5-6 and TRBJ2-1, the full variable domain reads DAGVTQSPTHLIKTRGQQVTLRCSPKSGHDTVSWYQQALGQGPQFIFQYYEEEERQRGNFPDRFSGHQFPNYSSELNVNALLLGDSALYLCASTLTGLAGFSEQFFGPGTRLTVL.

This clone was counted only a few times. This chain joins TRBV5-1 and TRBJ2-2; 7 bases line up with TRBD1. V shed 5 bases, J shed 3 bases, and the junction held 4 bases outside the gene matches. Germline V gene lookup returns CDR1 SGHRS and CDR2 YFSETQ. This CDR3 is built from 14 residues. The CDR3, as DNA: TGCGCCAGCAGAGAGACAGGGTACACCGGGGAGCTGTTTTTT. Its translation is CASRETGYTGELFF. The complete variable domain, with remaining parts taken from reference TRBV5-1 and TRBJ2-2, reads KAGVTQTPRYLIKTRGQQVTLSCSPISGHRSVSWYQQTPGQGLQFLFEYFSETQRNKGNFPGRFSGRQFSNSRSEMNVSTLELGDSALYLCASRETGYTGELFFGEGSRLTVL.

The V call is TRBV7-6, the J call TRBJ2-3; 8 bases fit TRBD2. The length of the CDR3 is 15 residues. Germline trimming cut 3 bases from V and 3 bases from J; bases unmatched to any gene: 5. Looked up from germline, CDR1 is SGHVS and CDR2 is FNYEAQ. The CDR3 nucleotides are TGTGCCAGCAGCTTCGCGGGGGGTCGGACAGATACGCAGTATTTT. Translated, it gives CASSFAGGRTDTQYF. Full variable domain (outside the CDR3, taken from reference TRBV7-6 and TRBJ2-3): GAGVSQSPRYKVTKRGQDVALRCDPISGHVSLYWYRQALGQGPEFLTYFNYEAQQDKSGLPNDRFSAERPEGSISTLTIQRTEQRDSAMYRCASSFAGGRTDTQYFGPGTRLTVL.

The chain joins TRBV27 to TRBJ1-2; TRBD1 is a possible D gene (6 bases). Germline CDR1 reads MNHEY; CDR2 reads SMNVEV (reference sequence). The CDR3 runs 12 residues. Trimming removed 8 bases from V and 8 bases from J, with 15 bases in between. CDR3 nucleotides: TGTGCCAGCTCAAACCCCAGGGGAGGCTACACCTTC. Translated: CASSNPRGGYTF.

The chain combines TRBV24-1 with TRBJ2-2; a possible D gene is TRBD1 (5 bases). The CDR3 length is 17 residues. The V gene's germline CDR1 is KGHDR and CDR2 SFDVKD. Trimming removed 2 bases at V and 7 bases at J, with 19 bases between. For the CDR3, the DNA is TGTGCCACCAGTGATTATTACCGGTCAGGGAATAACGGGGAGCTGTTTTTT. Encoded protein: CATSDYYRSGNNGELFF.

Only one count was recorded for this clone. The chain employs TRBV2 and TRBJ2-7, with 8 bases fitting TRBD2. V shed 3 bases and J 6 bases; nucleotides not matched to a gene: 7. Germline-derived CDR1 and CDR2 are SNHLY and FYNNEI. The CDR3 is 14 residues long. Here the CDR3 reads CASSDVSGKGEQYF. CDR3 DNA sequence: TGTGCCAGCAGTGATGTTAGCGGGAAAGGCGAGCAGTACTTC. Full variable domain (outside the CDR3, taken from reference TRBV2 and TRBJ2-7): EPEVTQTPSHQVTQMGQEVILRCVPISNHLYFYWYRQILGQKVEFLVSFYNNEISEKSEIFDDQFSVERPDGSNFTLKIRSTKLEDSAMYFCASSDVSGKGEQYFGPGTRLTVT.

The rearrangement uses TRBV10-3 and TRBJ2-2; tentative D call: TRBD2 (6 bases). CDR3 length: 14 amino acids. CDR1 and CDR2 (germline): ENHRY, SYGVKD. Trimming stripped 7 bases from V and 6 bases from J, with 15 bases between. The DNA of the CDR3 is TGTGCCATCACTGACGACGGGGGTTCCGGGGAGCTGTTTTTT. Its protein product is CAITDDGGSGELFF.

This clone was found a few times. CDR3 residues: CAWSVFSGQGMGEAYF. The DNA for the CDR3 is TGTGCCTGGAGTGTTTTCTCAGGACAGGGAATGGGGGAAGCATATTTT. The V call is TRBV30, the J call TRBJ1-3, with 8 bases lining up with TRBD1. The CDR3 length is 16 residues. From germline, CDR1 is GTSNPN and CDR2 SVGIG (reference sequence). V lost 0 bases, J lost 15 bases, and 19 bases stayed unmatched. The full variable domain, with the rest looked up from reference TRBV30 and TRBJ1-3, is SQTIHQWPATLVQPVGSPLSLECTVEGTSNPNLYWYRQAAGRGLQLLFYSVGIGQISSEVPQNLSASRPQDRQFILSSKKLLLSDSGFYLCAWSVFSGQGMGEAYFGEGSWLTVV.

The V call is TRBV2, the J call TRBJ1-3, with 7 positions matching TRBD1. Germline CDR1 is SNHLY and CDR2 is FYNNEI. The CDR3 is made up of 18 amino acids. V trimming: 6 bases; J trimming: 1 base; junction bases outside the gene matches: 15. CDR3 bases: TGTGCCAGCAGGGGATCATCCGGGACAGCACTATCTGGAAACACCATATATTTT. Amino acid sequence: CASRGSSGTALSGNTIYF.

V and J are TRBV12-3 or TRBV12-4 and TRBJ2-7; perhaps TRBD2 as D (5 bases). The CDR3 is 13 residues long. Trimming took 6 bases from V and 0 from J, leaving 9 bases between them. DNA of the CDR3: TGTGCCAGCAGACTAGGAGTCTCCTACGAGCAGTACTTC. Its protein product is CASRLGVSYEQYF.

This clone was seen a single time. The V gene is TRBV9, the J gene TRBJ1-4; TRBD1 matches at 11 bases. V was pared by 4 bases and J by 4 bases, with 12 bases of the junction left unmatched. The CDR3 loop spans 18 amino acids. The V gene's germline CDR1 is SGDLS and CDR2 YYNGEE. CDR3 residues: CASSPTRGTGGDNEKLFF. CDR3 coding DNA: TGTGCCAGCAGCCCGACACGCGGGACAGGGGGGGATAATGAAAAACTGTTTTTT.

The chain employs TRBV15 and TRBJ1-3; 7 bases fit TRBD1. This CDR3 has 14 amino acids. Germline trimming cut 6 bases from V and 3 bases from J; bases unmatched to any gene: 5. CDR1 and CDR2 from the germline V gene are LNHNV and YYDKDF (reference sequence). DNA for the CDR3: TGTGCCACCAGTCCAGACAGGGTTGGAAACACCATATATTTT. Translated: CATSPDRVGNTIYF.

This clone appeared once. The J gene is TRBJ2-3, the V gene TRBV7-9; tentatively, D is TRBD2 (5 bases). CDR3 length equals 15 residues. The germline V gene has CDR1 SEHNR and CDR2 FQNEAQ (reference sequence). Trimming removed 1 base at V and 4 bases at J, with 12 bases between. CDR3 sequence: CASSLGVRGSDTQYF. The CDR3 DNA is TGTGCCAGCAGCTTAGGGGTCCGCGGGTCAGATACGCAGTATTTT.

The CDR3 is CSVGGDGEAFF. The CDR3 region has the DNA TGCAGCGTGGGAGGGGACGGTGAAGCTTTCTTT. This sequence joins TRBV29-1 and TRBJ1-1, with a possible D match to TRBD1 (5 bases). CDR3 size: 11 residues. Germline CDR1 reads SQVTM; CDR2 reads ANQGSEA. V lost 6 bases and J lost 7, with 12 bases in between.

This chain connects TRBV5-5 to TRBJ2-7, with 9 bases lining up with TRBD2. V was clipped by 5 bases and J by 5 bases; unmatched bases: 11. The V gene's germline CDR1 is SGHKS and CDR2 YYEKEE (reference sequence). The CDR3 extends over 15 amino acids. This CDR3 is CASSWEGLAGNEQYF. In nucleotides, the CDR3 is TGTGCCAGCAGTTGGGAGGGACTAGCAGGGAACGAGCAGTACTTC.

This sequence joins TRBV28 and TRBJ2-2; TRBD2 is a possible D gene (5 bases). V was clipped by 2 bases and J by 1 base, with 5 bases between them. The CDR3 runs 14 residues. The germline V gene has CDR1 MDHEN and CDR2 SYDVKM. The CDR3 DNA is TGTGCCAGCAGTTTAGCGGGGAACACCGGGGAGCTGTTTTTT. Amino acids: CASSLAGNTGELFF.

The gene calls are TRBV7-3 and TRBJ2-2; 8 nucleotides line up with TRBD1. Looked up from germline, CDR1 is SGHTA and CDR2 is FQGTGA. The CDR3 loop spans 15 amino acids. Losses at the gene ends were 5 bases for V and 3 bases for J; bases not matched to a gene: 5. CDR3 amino acids: CASSRQGRDTGELFF. In DNA, the CDR3 is TGTGCCAGCAGCCGACAGGGGCGAGACACCGGGGAGCTGTTTTTT.